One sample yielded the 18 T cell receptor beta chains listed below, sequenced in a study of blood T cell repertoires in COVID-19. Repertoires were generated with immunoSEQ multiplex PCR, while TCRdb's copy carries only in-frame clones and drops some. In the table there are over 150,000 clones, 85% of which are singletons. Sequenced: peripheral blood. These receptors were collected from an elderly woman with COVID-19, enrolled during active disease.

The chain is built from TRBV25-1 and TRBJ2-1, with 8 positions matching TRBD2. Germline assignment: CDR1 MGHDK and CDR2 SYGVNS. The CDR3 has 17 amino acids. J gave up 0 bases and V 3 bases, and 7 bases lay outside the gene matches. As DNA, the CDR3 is TGTGCCAGCAGTGACTCTAGCGGGCGTAGCTCCTACAATGAGCAGTTCTTC. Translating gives CASSDSSGRSSYNEQFF.

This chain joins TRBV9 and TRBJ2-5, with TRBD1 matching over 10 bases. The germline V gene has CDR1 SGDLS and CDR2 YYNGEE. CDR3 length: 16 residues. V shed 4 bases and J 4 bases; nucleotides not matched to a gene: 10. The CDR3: CASSPRDRGGAETQYF. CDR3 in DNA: TGTGCCAGCAGCCCCCGGGACAGGGGTGGGGCAGAGACCCAGTACTTC. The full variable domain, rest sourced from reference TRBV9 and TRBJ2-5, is DSGVTQTPKHLITATGQRVTLRCSPRSGDLSVYWYQQSLDQGLQFLIQYYNGEERAKGNILERFSAQQFPDLHSELNLSSLELGDSALYFCASSPRDRGGAETQYFGPGTRLLVL.

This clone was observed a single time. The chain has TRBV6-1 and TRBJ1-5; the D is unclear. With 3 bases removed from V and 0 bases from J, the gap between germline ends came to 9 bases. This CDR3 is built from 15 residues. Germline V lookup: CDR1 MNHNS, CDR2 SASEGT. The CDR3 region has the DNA TGTGCCAGCAGTGATCCCGGCGGTAGCAATCAGCCCCAGCATTTT. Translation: CASSDPGGSNQPQHF.

CDR3 DNA sequence: TGTGCCAGCTCACCATACGGACTAGCGGGGGGAACCTCCTACGAGCAGTACTTC. Its protein is CASSPYGLAGGTSYEQYF. The chain couples TRBV18 to TRBJ2-7, with 14 bases aligning to TRBD2. Per germline, CDR1 KGHSH and CDR2 LQKENI. With V trimmed by 2 bases and J by 0 bases, 6 bases remained unmatched. CDR3 length equals 18 residues.

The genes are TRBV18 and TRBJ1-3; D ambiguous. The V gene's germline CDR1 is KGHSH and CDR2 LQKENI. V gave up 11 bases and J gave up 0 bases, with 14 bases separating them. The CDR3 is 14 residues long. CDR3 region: CAAAFESSGNTIYF. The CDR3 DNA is TGTGCCGCCGCCTTCGAGAGCTCTGGAAACACCATATATTTT.

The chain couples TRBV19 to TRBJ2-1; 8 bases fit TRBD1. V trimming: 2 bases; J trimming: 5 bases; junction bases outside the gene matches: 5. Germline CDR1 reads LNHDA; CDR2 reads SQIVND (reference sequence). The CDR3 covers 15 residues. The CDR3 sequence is CASSIRPGGHNEQFF. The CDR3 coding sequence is TGTGCCAGTAGTATACGGCCAGGGGGCCACAATGAGCAGTTCTTC. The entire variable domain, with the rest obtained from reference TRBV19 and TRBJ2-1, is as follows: DGGITQSPKYLFRKEGQNVTLSCEQNLNHDAMYWYRQDPGQGLRLIYYSQIVNDFQKGDIAEGYSVSREKKESFPLTVTSAQKNPTAFYLCASSIRPGGHNEQFFGPGTRLTVL.

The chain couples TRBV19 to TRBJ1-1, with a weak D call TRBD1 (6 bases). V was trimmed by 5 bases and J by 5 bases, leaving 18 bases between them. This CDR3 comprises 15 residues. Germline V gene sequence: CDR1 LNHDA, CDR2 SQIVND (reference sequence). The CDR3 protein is CASSSRQVRGTEAFF. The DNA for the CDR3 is TGTGCCAGTAGTTCCCGACAGGTTAGGGGGACTGAAGCTTTCTTT.

The CDR3 sequence is CASSPDRVWTEAFF. The CDR3, as DNA: TGTGCCAGCAGCCCCGACAGGGTTTGGACTGAAGCTTTCTTT. The chain is built from TRBV3-1 (or the pseudogene TRBV3-2) and TRBJ1-1; 7 bases match TRBD1. There are 14 residues in the CDR3. Looked up from germline, CDR1 is LGHDT and CDR2 is YNNKEL (reference sequence). Germline trimming cut 4 bases from V and 5 bases from J; bases unmatched to any gene: 7.

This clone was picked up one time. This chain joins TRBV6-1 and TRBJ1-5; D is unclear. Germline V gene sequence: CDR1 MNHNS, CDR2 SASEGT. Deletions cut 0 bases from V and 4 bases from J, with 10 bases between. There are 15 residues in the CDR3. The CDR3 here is CASSEAWAVNQPQHF. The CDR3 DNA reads TGTGCCAGCAGTGAAGCGTGGGCAGTTAATCAGCCCCAGCATTTT.

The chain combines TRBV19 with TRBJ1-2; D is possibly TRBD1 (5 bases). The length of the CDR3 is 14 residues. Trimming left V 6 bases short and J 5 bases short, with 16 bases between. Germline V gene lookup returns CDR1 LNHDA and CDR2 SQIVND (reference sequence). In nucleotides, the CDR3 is TGTGCCAGTAGCAACCCTGGACACCGTTATGGCTACACCTTC. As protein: CASSNPGHRYGYTF.

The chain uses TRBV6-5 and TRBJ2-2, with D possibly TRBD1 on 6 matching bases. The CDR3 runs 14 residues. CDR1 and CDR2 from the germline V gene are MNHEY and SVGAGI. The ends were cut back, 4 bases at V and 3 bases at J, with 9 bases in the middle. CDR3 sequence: CASSLDSHTGELFF. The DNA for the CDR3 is TGTGCCAGCAGTTTGGACAGTCACACCGGGGAGCTGTTTTTT.

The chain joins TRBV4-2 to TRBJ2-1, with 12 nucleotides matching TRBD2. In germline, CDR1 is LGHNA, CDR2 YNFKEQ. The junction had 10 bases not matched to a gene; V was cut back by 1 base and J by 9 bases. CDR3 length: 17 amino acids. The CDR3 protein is CASSQGAGLAGKGEQFF. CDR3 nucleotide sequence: TGTGCCAGCAGCCAAGGAGCCGGACTAGCGGGGAAGGGTGAGCAGTTCTTC.

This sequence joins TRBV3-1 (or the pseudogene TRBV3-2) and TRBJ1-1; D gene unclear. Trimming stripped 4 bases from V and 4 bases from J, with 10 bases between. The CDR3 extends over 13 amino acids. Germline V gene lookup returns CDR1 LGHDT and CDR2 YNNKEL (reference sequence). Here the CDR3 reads CASSRQAPTEAFF. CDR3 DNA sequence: TGTGCCAGCAGCCGGCAGGCGCCCACTGAAGCTTTCTTT.

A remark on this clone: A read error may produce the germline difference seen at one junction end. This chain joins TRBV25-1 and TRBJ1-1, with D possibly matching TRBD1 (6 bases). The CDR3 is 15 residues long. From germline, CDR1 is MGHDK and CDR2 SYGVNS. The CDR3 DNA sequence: TGTGCCAGCAGAGAATCAGGGGTGGGTTCCACTGAAGCTTTCTTT. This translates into CASRESGVGSTEAFF.

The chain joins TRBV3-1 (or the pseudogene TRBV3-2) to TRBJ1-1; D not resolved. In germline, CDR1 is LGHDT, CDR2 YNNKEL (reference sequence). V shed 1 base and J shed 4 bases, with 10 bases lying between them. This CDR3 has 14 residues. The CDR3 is CASSQVTGSTEAFF. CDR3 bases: TGTGCCAGCAGCCAAGTTACGGGGTCCACTGAAGCTTTCTTT.

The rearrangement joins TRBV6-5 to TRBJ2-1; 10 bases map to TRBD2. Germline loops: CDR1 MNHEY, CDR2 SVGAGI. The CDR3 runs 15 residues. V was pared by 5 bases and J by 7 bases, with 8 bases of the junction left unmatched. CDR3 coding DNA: TGTGCCAGCAGTCGCCAGGGACTAGCGTCTAATGAGCAGTTCTTC. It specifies CASSRQGLASNEQFF.

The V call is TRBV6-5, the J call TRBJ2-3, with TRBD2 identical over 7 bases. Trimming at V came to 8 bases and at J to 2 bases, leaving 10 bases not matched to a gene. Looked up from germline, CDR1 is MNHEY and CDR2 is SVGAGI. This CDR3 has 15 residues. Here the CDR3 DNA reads TGTGCCAGCGGCGGGGGAACCACGTTCACAGATACGCAGTATTTT. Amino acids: CASGGGTTFTDTQYF.

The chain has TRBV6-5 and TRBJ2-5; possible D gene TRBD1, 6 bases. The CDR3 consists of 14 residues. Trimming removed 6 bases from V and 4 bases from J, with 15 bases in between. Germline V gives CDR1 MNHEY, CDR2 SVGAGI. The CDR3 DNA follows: TGTGCCAGCAGGCCACCAGGGACACGAGAGACCCAGTACTTC. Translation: CASRPPGTRETQYF.